This note documents a single T cell receptor (beta chain) sequence. This specimen belongs to a study of blood T cell repertoires in COVID-19. Some clones are missing from TCRdb's copy, which holds only in-frame ones; the method was immunoSEQ multiplex PCR. The sample includes roughly 230,000 clones, 70% to 90% of them seen just once. The CDR3 contains 15 residues. Germline CDR1 reads MNHEY; CDR2 reads SMNVEV (reference sequence). V shed 0 bases and J shed 4 bases, with 10 bases lying between them. Sequencing was performed on peripheral blood. This chain connects TRBV27 to TRBJ2-1; perhaps TRBD1 as D (6 bases). The sequence was collected from a man in his forties with acute or convalescent COVID-19. The DNA of the CDR3 is TGTGCCAGCAGTTTATCGGGGGCCCCGTACAATGAGCAGTTCTTC. This codes for CASSLSGAPYNEQFF.